This TCR beta chain is from a study of identical twins (dated by TCRdb to about 2016). Turning to the overall study: TCR alpha and beta repertoires from monozygotic twins, unrelated adults of various ages and cord blood were deep-sequenced to test whether fetal clonotypes persist. Replicate twin experiments were performed at different times using different library preparation protocols to rule out contamination.

This clonotype has more than one count but fewer than ten. No antigen is known for it. No clone much larger than this one lies a single base away; base qualities are absent. The method was 5' RACE. The sequencing machine was an Illumina HiSeq 2000. Template switching introduced a universal primer binding site; the final cDNA contained a unique molecular identifier, enabling accurate counting of TCR cDNA molecules. Specific primers in the conserved constant-segment region were used to synthesize first-strand cDNA for TCR alpha and beta chains. To control for contamination, every cDNA library was double barcoded, receiving both a SMART-Mk sample barcode and Illumina barcodes. TruSeq adapter sequences, together with Illumina sample barcodes, were added in two successive PCR steps. The TCR alpha and beta cDNA libraries were sequenced on the Illumina HiSeq platform using custom primers. On the study's bioinformatics: MiGEC was used to process raw reads and extract unique molecular identifiers, and MiXCR was used to find CDR3 positions. For each individual, recombination models were inferred using an EM algorithm with the repgenHMM and IGoR tools. Shared clonotypes were analyzed with the tcR package in R, and sharing was normalized by the product of cloneset sizes. To study raw recombination without the effects of thymic and clonal selection, out-of-frame nonproductive sequences were analyzed. TCRdb redid the processing of the public reads, applying fastp at Q25 and MiXCR, and retained in-frame beta chains. Rows merge per CDR3 protein into single entries with the most common DNA and genes. The V and J calls were determined by TCRdb, not by the authors. The sample table holds more than 400,000 distinct CDR3 sequences, of which 15% were seen once. Around 0.48% of the sample comes from the top ten.

Germline trimming: 4 bases from V, 5 bases from J; junction bases outside gene matches: 8. As encoded in the germline V gene (reference sequence), CDR1 is DFQATT while CDR2 is SNEGSKA. The cysteine opens and the phenylalanine closes a CDR3 of 15 amino acids. Solely the CDR3 DNA is kept, with 45 bases framed from the first base. The study at large found these results: Abundant cord blood beta clonotypes had fewer insertions, young adult naive repertoires showed a similar but weaker trend, and memory repertoires showed no such trend. Compared with coincidental sharing between unrelated individuals, out-of-frame TCR alpha sequences shared between twins had an excess of sequences with low generation probability. Zero-insertion analyses could be partly confounded by invariant T cells such as MAIT and iNKT, although diverse VJ usage argued against such confounding for most clonotypes. Out-of-frame TCR alpha sharing in monozygotic twins was systematically underestimated by recombination models, whereas sharing between unrelated individuals was in agreement with the recombination models. Conclusions relied on cross-sectional statistical analysis, since the same donors could not be followed over many years. A weaker excess of twin sharing was found in beta out-of-frame sequences because the signal-to-noise ratio was lowered by fewer shared sequences.

Only healthy Caucasian donors were included. The twin cohort consisted of three pairs of female monozygotic twins, all aged roughly 18 to 30 years. Positive isolation kits from Invitrogen were used to isolate the CD4+ and CD8+ T cell populations. These records were also assigned to another study, of yellow fever vaccine responses in identical twins. The second investigation adds: According to the authors, the vaccine-induced T cell response in identical twins seemed to be partly convergent and partly specific to each individual. Focusing on identical twins, the study followed the T cell clones that responded to the vaccine, and did so with precision.

The sample consisted of CD4+ T cells sorted from blood. The TCR sequence derives from a woman between 18 and 29 years old in good health. The chain links TRBV20-1 with TRBJ2-2, and 9 junctional nucleotides match TRBD1. The CDR3: CSANSGTGRTGELFF. Read as DNA, the sequence is TGCAGTGCTAATTCCGGGACAGGGAGAACCGGGGAGCTGTTTTTT.